This TCR beta chain is from a study of cytomegalovirus exposure and HLA in healthy donors. Study-level results: CMV serostatus was the sole immune exposure data available.

The CDR3 runs 14 residues. Germline V gene sequence: CDR1 MNHEY, CDR2 SVGAGI. V lost 4 bases and J 1 base, leaving 11 bases between the germline ends. It was with 60 Vbeta and 13 Jbeta primers that the PCR ran. TCRdb's copy holds only in-frame clones and misses some; the assay was immunoSEQ multiplex PCR. The repertoire holds roughly 180,000 clones, with roughly 79% as singletons. Worth noting for this clone: Its antigen is as yet unknown.

Sequenced sample: PBMCs. This chain connects TRBV6-5 to TRBJ2-7, with unresolved D. The receptor comes from a male donor in good health and CMV-seronegative. Written as DNA, the CDR3 is TGTGCCAGCAGTTCGAGCAGACTTTCCTACGAGCAGTACTTC. Translation gives CASSSSRLSYEQYF.